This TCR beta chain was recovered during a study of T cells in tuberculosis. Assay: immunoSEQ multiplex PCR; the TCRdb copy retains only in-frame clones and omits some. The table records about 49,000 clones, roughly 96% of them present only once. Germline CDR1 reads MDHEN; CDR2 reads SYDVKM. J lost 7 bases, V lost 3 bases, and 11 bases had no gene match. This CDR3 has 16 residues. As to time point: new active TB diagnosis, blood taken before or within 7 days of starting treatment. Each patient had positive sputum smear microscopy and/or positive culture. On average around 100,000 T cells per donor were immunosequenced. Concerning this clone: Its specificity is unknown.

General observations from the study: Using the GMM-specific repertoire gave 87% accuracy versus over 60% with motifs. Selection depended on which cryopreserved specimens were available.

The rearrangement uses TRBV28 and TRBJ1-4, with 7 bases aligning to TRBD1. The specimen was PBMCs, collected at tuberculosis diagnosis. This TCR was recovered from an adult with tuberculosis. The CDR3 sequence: CASSFSLTGFVEKLFF. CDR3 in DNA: TGTGCCAGCAGTTTTTCCCTGACAGGGTTTGTTGAAAAACTGTTTTTT.